Sequencing of this T cell receptor (beta chain) was carried out in a study of T-cell memory formation after mild COVID-19. The study's findings and limits: Certain responding clones were present in pre-infection memory, suggesting participation of cross-reactive memory. Confirmation of SARS-CoV-2 specificity was lacking for second-wave clones peaking day 37.

The CDR3 runs 15 residues. Germline lookup yields CDR1 SGDLS and CDR2 YYNGEE. This clonotype appeared a single time. Its matching antigen is unknown. Germline is not matched at one junction end, which may reflect a read error. After 5'RACE with constant-segment primers, TCR alpha and TCR beta cDNA libraries carrying sample barcodes and UMIs were obtained. In TCRdb, the 5' RACE reads were re-called with MiXCR into one record per CDR3 protein. The table lists 180,000 or so distinct CDR3 sequences, roughly 10% of them singletons, with around 3.8% in the top ten. Sample: PBMCs or a T cell subset sorted from them (not recorded which). The V and J genes are TRBV9 and TRBJ1-2; maybe TRBD1 (6 bases). The clonotype originates from a man between 18 and 29 years old who had mild COVID-19 (a few samples of this study predate the infection). Cell type and time point are not known. The CDR3 nucleotides read TGTGACAGCAGCGTAGTCAGGGGTGGGGTACTTGGCTACACCTTC. Translating gives CDSSVVRGGVLGYTF.